The 20 T cell receptor beta chains in this list originate from one sample, sequenced in a study of blood T cell repertoires in COVID-19 (dated by TCRdb to about 2020). Libraries were constructed by the immunoSEQ multiplex PCR assay. TCRdb limited this immuneACCESS table to in-frame rearrangements with V and J called. A share of clones is missing; checked studies link under half to unresolved V genes, and the rest is unexplained. The sample table shows just under 60,000 clones, and around 87% are seen once. The ten most abundant clones make up about 7% of the sample. Sequenced: peripheral blood. The source is a human donor with active COVID-19. The donor label of this sample is uncertain.

The V gene is TRBV30, the J gene TRBJ2-3; TRBD1 matches 9 bases. The CDR3 consists of 15 residues. Germline assignment: CDR1 GTSNPN and CDR2 SVGIG (reference sequence). V gave up 2 bases and J gave up 7 bases; unmatched junction bases: 10. CDR3 residues: CAWSTAGTGRNTQYF. DNA of the CDR3: TGTGCCTGGAGTACTGCCGGGACAGGGAGAAATACGCAGTATTTT.

V usage is TRBV5-1 and J usage is TRBJ1-1; a weak D match, TRBD1 (6 bases). The CDR3 has 15 amino acids. Per the germline V gene, CDR1 is SGHRS and CDR2 is YFSETQ. The V and J ends lost 1 base and 1 base respectively, with 11 bases between them. CDR3 amino acids: CASSLNVGANTEAFF. The CDR3 bases are TGCGCCAGCAGCTTGAACGTGGGGGCGAACACTGAAGCTTTCTTT. Full variable domain (rest looked up from reference TRBV5-1 and TRBJ1-1): KAGVTQTPRYLIKTRGQQVTLSCSPISGHRSVSWYQQTPGQGLQFLFEYFSETQRNKGNFPGRFSGRQFSNSRSEMNVSTLELGDSALYLCASSLNVGANTEAFFGQGTRLTVV.

The CDR3, as DNA: TGTGCCAGTCGGAGGTTTCACGAGCAGTACTTC. As protein: CASRRFHEQYF. The rearrangement links TRBV6-5 to TRBJ2-7, with a possible D match to TRBD2 (5 bases). V was clipped by 9 bases and J by 5 bases, with 11 bases between them. CDR3 size: 11 residues. From germline, CDR1 is MNHEY and CDR2 SVGAGI.

The genes are TRBV11-3 and TRBJ2-7; 10 bases agree with TRBD1. CDR3 length equals 13 residues. After removal of 5 bases from V and 11 bases from J, the junction contained 9 bases not matched to a gene. The germline V gene has CDR1 SGHNT and CDR2 YENEEA. The CDR3 sequence is CASSQKDRGQEYF. CDR3 nucleotide sequence: TGTGCCAGCAGCCAAAAAGACAGGGGGCAGGAGTACTTC.

This CDR3 is CASRQGGQSGEQFF. Written as DNA, the CDR3 is TGTGCCAGCAGACAGGGGGGCCAGTCAGGGGAGCAGTTCTTC. J is TRBJ2-1 and V is TRBV3-1 (or the pseudogene TRBV3-2), with 8 bases that match TRBD1. V was pared by 6 bases and J by 10 bases, with 11 bases of the junction left unmatched. There are 14 residues in the CDR3. In germline, CDR1 is LGHDT, CDR2 YNNKEL (reference sequence).

The chain combines TRBV7-9 with TRBJ2-4, with a tentative D call TRBD1 (5 bases). The CDR3 has 12 residues. V was shortened by 5 bases and J by 5 bases, with 7 bases between the two germline ends. Germline CDR1 and CDR2: SEHNR and FQNEAQ (reference sequence). CDR3 coding DNA: TGTGCCAGCAGCGCGACAGAAAACATTCAGTACTTC. It codes for CASSATENIQYF.

This clone was observed once. The V gene is TRBV7-8, the J gene TRBJ1-1; D call uncertain. Germline lookup yields CDR1 SGHVS and CDR2 FQNEAQ. V was trimmed by 4 bases and J by 4 bases, leaving 10 bases between them. The CDR3 runs to 13 residues. CDR3 region: CASSYTTITEAFF. The CDR3 DNA is TGTGCCAGCAGCTACACCACCATCACTGAAGCTTTCTTT.

CDR3 in amino acids: CASSPGQAENEQFF. The CDR3, as DNA: TGTGCCAGCAGCCCGGGACAGGCCGAGAATGAGCAGTTCTTC. The V and J genes are TRBV7-9 and TRBJ2-1; 8 nucleotides align to TRBD1. V trimming: 5 bases; J trimming: 7 bases; junction bases outside the gene matches: 7. Per germline, CDR1 SEHNR and CDR2 FQNEAQ (reference sequence). CDR3 size: 14 residues.

This clone was seen a single time. The chain is built from TRBV30 and TRBJ1-1, with D maybe TRBD1 (5 bases). Germline-derived CDR1 and CDR2 are GTSNPN and SVGIG (reference sequence). Trimming shortened V by 5 bases and J by 4 bases, and 17 bases separated the two germline ends. The CDR3 has 14 residues. The CDR3 sequence is CAWGSGLALTEAFF. The CDR3 DNA reads as TGTGCCTGGGGATCGGGACTAGCTCTCACTGAAGCTTTCTTT. The whole variable domain, remainder taken from reference TRBV30 and TRBJ1-1, is SQTIHQWPATLVQPVGSPLSLECTVEGTSNPNLYWYRQAAGRGLQLLFYSVGIGQISSEVPQNLSASRPQDRQFILSSKKLLLSDSGFYLCAWGSGLALTEAFFGQGTRLTVV.

The CDR3 region has the DNA TGTGCCAGCAGCCCGACAGGGTTCTATGGCTACACCTTC. Its protein product is CASSPTGFYGYTF. The chain joins TRBV7-9 to TRBJ1-2, with 7 bases fitting TRBD1. Germline CDR1 SEHNR, CDR2 FQNEAQ (reference sequence). V lost 5 bases, J lost 4 bases, and 4 bases stayed unmatched. CDR3 length equals 13 residues.

V and J are TRBV4-2 and TRBJ2-3, with D perhaps matching TRBD2 (7 bases). Trimming cost V 4 bases and J 4 bases, with 18 bases left between them. The germline gives CDR1 LGHNA, CDR2 YNFKEQ. The CDR3 loop spans 16 amino acids. CDR3 loop: CASSLFQGSGADTQYF. DNA of the CDR3: TGTGCCAGCAGCCTTTTTCAGGGGAGCGGGGCAGATACGCAGTATTTT.

The chain links TRBV11-1 to TRBJ2-2; 8 bases match TRBD2. Trimming removed 5 bases from V and 5 bases from J; junction bases left unmatched: 7. CDR3 size: 15 residues. Germline CDR1 SGHAT, CDR2 FQDESV (reference sequence). CDR3 DNA sequence: TGTGCCAGCAGCCCAGCGGGAGTCCGAACCGGGGAGCTGTTTTTT. Translation: CASSPAGVRTGELFF.

V and J are TRBV7-9 and TRBJ2-1; D is possibly TRBD2 (6 bases). V was clipped by 2 bases and J by 8 bases, with 13 bases between them. The length of the CDR3 is 14 residues. Germline CDR1 SEHNR, CDR2 FQNEAQ (reference sequence). The CDR3 is CASSLRGTVDEQFF. As DNA, the CDR3 is TGTGCCAGCAGCTTACGTGGGACTGTCGATGAGCAGTTCTTC.

CDR3 in amino acids: CASSAGTAERNTEAFF. CDR3 nucleotides: TGTGCCAGCAGCGCCGGGACAGCCGAAAGGAACACTGAAGCTTTCTTT. The rearrangement links TRBV9 to TRBJ1-1; 7 positions match TRBD1. V shed 3 bases, J shed 1 base, and the junction held 9 bases outside the gene matches. This CDR3 is built from 16 residues. Germline V gene lookup returns CDR1 SGDLS and CDR2 YYNGEE.

The chain joins TRBV11-3 to TRBJ2-1; D may be TRBD2 (6 bases). Between the trimmed V and J ends, which lost 2 bases and 6 bases, there was a span of 17 bases. The CDR3 has 16 amino acids. CDR1 SGHNT and CDR2 YENEEA come from the germline V gene. The DNA of the CDR3 is TGTGCCAGCAGCTTAAAACTGGGGGGTCTGGGCAATGAGCAGTTCTTC. Translation: CASSLKLGGLGNEQFF.

This clone was recorded only once. The gene calls are TRBV15 and TRBJ2-5; 10 bases align to TRBD1. The CDR3 has 15 amino acids. Germline CDR1 and CDR2: LNHNV and YYDKDF (reference sequence). With V trimmed by 3 bases and J by 0 bases, 1 base remained unmatched. CDR3 in amino acids: CATSRDRGYQETQYF. For the CDR3, the DNA is TGTGCCACCAGCAGGGACAGGGGGTACCAAGAGACCCAGTACTTC.

The rearrangement links TRBV6-6 to TRBJ2-1; D is undetermined. The CDR3 runs to 11 residues. Trimming cost V 7 bases and J 7 bases, with 8 bases left between them. Germline CDR1 is MNHNY and CDR2 is SVGAGI (reference sequence). The CDR3 DNA sequence: TGTGCCAGCAACGTAGCTAATGAGCAGTTCTTC. Its translation is CASNVANEQFF.

This clone was counted a single time. V usage is TRBV23-1 and J usage is TRBJ1-1, with D possibly matching TRBD1 (6 bases). TRBV23-1 is filed as an ORF, its function uncertain. V lost 2 bases and J 4 bases, leaving 23 bases between the germline ends. The CDR3 covers 18 residues. The CDR3 sequence is CASSQIQHRAHYSTEAFF. The DNA for the CDR3 is TGCGCCAGCAGTCAAATCCAACACAGGGCGCATTATAGCACTGAAGCTTTCTTT.

A single count supports this clone. The CDR3 DNA sequence: TGCGCCAGCAGCACAGCCGGGACAGGGGCCGAGACCCAGTACTTC. Protein product: CASSTAGTGAETQYF. This chain joins TRBV5-1 and TRBJ2-5; 10 nucleotides agree with TRBD1. There are 15 residues in the CDR3. Germline V gene data show CDR1 as SGHRS and CDR2 as YFSETQ. V trimming: 4 bases; J trimming: 5 bases; junction bases outside the gene matches: 8. Looking up the rest from reference TRBV5-1 and TRBJ2-5 gives the full variable domain: KAGVTQTPRYLIKTRGQQVTLSCSPISGHRSVSWYQQTPGQGLQFLFEYFSETQRNKGNFPGRFSGRQFSNSRSEMNVSTLELGDSALYLCASSTAGTGAETQYFGPGTRLLVL.

Here the CDR3 DNA reads TGTGCCACCAGTGATTCGGGCAGGGGGGAGACCGGGGAGCTGTTTTTT. Protein: CATSDSGRGETGELFF. This chain uses TRBV24-1 with TRBJ2-2; a possible D gene is TRBD1 (7 bases). V was trimmed by 2 bases and J by 5 bases, leaving 14 bases between them. The CDR3 is 16 amino acids. Germline-derived CDR1 and CDR2 are KGHDR and SFDVKD.